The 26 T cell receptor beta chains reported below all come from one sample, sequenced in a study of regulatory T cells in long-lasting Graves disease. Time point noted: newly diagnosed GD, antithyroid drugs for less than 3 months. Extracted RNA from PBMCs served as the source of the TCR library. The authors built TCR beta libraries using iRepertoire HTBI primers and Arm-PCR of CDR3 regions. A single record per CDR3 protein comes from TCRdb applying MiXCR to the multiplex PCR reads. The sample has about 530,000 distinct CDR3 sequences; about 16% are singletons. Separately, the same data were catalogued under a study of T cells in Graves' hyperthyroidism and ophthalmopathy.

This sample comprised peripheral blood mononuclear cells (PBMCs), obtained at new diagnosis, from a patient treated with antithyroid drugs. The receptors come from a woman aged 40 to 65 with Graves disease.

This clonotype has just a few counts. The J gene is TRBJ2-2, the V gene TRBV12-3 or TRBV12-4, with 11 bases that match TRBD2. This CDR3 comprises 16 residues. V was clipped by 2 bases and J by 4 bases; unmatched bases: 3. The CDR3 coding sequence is TGTGCCAGCAGTTTATTAGCGGGGGGGCCCACCGGGGAGCTGTTTTTT. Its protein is CASSLLAGGPTGELFF.

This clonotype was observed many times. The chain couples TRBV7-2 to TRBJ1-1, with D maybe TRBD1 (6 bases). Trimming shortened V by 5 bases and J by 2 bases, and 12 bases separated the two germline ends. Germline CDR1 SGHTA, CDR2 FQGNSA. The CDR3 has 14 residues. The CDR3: CASSKPGANTEAFF. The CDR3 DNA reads TGTGCCAGCAGCAAACCGGGGGCCAACACTGAAGCTTTCTTT.

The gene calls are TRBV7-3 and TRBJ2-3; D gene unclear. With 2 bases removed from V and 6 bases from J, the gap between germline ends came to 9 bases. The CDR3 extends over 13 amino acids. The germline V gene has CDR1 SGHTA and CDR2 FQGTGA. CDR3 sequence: CASSLARDDTQYF. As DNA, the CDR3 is TGTGCCAGCAGCTTAGCCCGTGATGATACGCAGTATTTT.

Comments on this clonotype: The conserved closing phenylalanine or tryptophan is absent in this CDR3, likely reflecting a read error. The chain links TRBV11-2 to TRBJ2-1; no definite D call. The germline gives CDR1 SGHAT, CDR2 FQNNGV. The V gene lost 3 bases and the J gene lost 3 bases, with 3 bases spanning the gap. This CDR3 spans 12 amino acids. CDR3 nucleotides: TGTGCCAGCAGCTTTGGCTACAATGAGCAGTTCCTC. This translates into CASSFGYNEQFL.

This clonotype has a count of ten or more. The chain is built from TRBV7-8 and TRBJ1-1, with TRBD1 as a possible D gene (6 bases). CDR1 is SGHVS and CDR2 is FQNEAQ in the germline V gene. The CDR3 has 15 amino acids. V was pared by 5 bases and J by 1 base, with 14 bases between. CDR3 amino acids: CASSLQGLPNTEAFF. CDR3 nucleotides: TGTGCCAGCAGCCTACAGGGACTGCCGAACACTGAAGCTTTCTTT. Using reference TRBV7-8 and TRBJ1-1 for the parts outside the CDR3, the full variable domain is GAGVSQSPRYKVAKRGQDVALRCDPISGHVSLFWYQQALGQGPEFLTYFQNEAQLDKSGLPSDRFFAERPEGSVSTLKIQRTQQEDSAVYLCASSLQGLPNTEAFFGQGTRLTVV.

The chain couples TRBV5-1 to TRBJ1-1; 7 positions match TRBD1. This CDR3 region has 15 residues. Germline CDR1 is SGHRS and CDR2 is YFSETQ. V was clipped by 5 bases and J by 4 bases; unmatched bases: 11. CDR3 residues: CASRPWDSSSTEAFF. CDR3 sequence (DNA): TGCGCCAGCAGGCCCTGGGACAGCTCAAGCACTGAAGCTTTCTTT.

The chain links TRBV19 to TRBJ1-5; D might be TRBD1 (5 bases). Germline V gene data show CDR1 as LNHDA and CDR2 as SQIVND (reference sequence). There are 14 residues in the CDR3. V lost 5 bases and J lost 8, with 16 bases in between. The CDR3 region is CASSSRDRDEPQHF. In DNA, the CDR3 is TGTGCCAGTAGTTCCCGGGACCGGGATGAGCCCCAGCATTTT. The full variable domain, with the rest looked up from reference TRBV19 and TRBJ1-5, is DGGITQSPKYLFRKEGQNVTLSCEQNLNHDAMYWYRQDPGQGLRLIYYSQIVNDFQKGDIAEGYSVSREKKESFPLTVTSAQKNPTAFYLCASSSRDRDEPQHFGDGTRLSIL.

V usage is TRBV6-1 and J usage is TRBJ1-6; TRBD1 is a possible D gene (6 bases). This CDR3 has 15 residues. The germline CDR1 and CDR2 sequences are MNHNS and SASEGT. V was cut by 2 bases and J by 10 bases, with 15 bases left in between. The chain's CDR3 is CASSEQGNIGSPLHF. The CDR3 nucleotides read TGTGCCAGCAGTGAACAGGGGAATATTGGCTCACCCCTCCACTTT.

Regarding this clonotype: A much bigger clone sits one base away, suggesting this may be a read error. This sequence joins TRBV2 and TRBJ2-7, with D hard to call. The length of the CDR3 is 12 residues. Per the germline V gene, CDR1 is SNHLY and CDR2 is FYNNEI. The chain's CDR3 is CAGRLGLHEQYF. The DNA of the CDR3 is TGTGCCGGCAGGCTCGGTTTGCACGAGCAGTACTTC.

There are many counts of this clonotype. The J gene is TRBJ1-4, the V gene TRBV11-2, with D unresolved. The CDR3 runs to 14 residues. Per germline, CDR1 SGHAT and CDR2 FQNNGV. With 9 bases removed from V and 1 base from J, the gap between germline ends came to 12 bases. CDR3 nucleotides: TGTGCCAGGAATTCAAGAGAAACTAATGAAAAACTGTTTTTT. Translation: CARNSRETNEKLFF.

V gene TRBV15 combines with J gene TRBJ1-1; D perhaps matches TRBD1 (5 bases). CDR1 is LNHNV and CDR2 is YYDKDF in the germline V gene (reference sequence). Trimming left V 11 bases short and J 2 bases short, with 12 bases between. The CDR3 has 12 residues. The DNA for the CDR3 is TGTGCCGCGGGGGGGGACAACACTGAAGCTTTCTTT. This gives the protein CAAGGDNTEAFF.

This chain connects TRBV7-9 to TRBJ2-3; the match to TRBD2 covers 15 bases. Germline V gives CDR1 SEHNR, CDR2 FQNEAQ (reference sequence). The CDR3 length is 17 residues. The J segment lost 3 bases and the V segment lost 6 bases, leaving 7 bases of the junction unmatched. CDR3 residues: CASSSGLAGGPTDTQYF. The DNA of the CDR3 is TGTGCCAGCAGTTCTGGACTAGCGGGGGGGCCTACAGATACGCAGTATTTT.

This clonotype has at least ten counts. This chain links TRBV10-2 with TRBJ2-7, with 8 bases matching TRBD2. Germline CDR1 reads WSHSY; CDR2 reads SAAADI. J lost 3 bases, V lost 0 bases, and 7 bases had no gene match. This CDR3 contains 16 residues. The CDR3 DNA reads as TGCGCCAGCAGTGAGTCCAGGCGGACTAGCCACTACGAGCAGTACTTC. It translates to CASSESRRTSHYEQYF.

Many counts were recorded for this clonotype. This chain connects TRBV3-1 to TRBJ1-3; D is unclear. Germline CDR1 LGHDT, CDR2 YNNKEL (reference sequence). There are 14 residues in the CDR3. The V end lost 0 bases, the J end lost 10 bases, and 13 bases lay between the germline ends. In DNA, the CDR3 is TGTGCCAGCAGCCAAGAAGTTATGGGGAGGACCATATATTTT. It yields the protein CASSQEVMGRTIYF.

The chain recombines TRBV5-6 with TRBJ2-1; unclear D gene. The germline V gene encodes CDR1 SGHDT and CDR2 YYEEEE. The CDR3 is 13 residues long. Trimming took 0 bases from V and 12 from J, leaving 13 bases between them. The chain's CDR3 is CASSLADGRWQFF. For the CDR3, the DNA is TGTGCCAGCAGCTTGGCCGATGGCAGGTGGCAGTTCTTC.

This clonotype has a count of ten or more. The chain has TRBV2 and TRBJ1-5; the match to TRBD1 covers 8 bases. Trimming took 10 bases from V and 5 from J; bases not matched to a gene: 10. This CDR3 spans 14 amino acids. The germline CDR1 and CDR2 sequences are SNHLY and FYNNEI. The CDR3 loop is CATNEDRAYQPQHF. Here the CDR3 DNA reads TGTGCCACCAACGAGGACAGGGCTTATCAGCCCCAGCATTTT.

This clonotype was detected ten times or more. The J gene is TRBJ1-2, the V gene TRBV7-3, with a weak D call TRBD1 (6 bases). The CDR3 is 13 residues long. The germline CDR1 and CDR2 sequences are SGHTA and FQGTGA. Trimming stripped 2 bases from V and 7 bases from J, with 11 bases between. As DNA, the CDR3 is TGTGCCAGCAGCTTAGATGGGGGGCTTGGCTACACCTTC. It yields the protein CASSLDGGLGYTF.

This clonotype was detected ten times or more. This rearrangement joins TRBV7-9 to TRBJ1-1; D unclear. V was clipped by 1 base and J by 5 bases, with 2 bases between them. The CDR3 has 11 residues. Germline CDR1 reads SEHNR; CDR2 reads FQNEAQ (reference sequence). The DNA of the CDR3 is TGTGCCAGCAGCTTAGTAACTGAAGCTTTCTTT. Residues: CASSLVTEAFF.

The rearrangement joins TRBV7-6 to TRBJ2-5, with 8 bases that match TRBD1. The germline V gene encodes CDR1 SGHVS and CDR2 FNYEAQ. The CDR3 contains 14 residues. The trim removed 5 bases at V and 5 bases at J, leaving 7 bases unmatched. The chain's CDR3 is CASSEMTGEETQYF. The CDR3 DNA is TGTGCCAGCAGCGAGATGACAGGGGAGGAGACCCAGTACTTC.

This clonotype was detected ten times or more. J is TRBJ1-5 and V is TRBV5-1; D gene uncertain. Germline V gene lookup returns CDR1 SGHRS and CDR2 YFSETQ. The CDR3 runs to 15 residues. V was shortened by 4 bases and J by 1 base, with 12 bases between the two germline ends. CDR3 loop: CASSPEPVSNQPQHF. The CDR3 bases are TGCGCCAGCAGCCCGGAGCCCGTAAGCAATCAGCCCCAGCATTTT.

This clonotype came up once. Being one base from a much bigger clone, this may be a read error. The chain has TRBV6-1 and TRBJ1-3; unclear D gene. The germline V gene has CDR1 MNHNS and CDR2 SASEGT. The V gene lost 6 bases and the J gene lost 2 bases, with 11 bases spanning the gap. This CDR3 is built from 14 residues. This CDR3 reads CASSEQYPGNTIYF. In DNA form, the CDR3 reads TGTGCCAGCAGCGAACAGTACCCTGGAAACACCATATATTTT.

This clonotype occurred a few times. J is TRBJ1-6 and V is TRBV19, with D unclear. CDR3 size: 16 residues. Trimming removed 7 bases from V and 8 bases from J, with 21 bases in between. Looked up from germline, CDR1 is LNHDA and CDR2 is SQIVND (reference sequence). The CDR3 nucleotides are TGTGCCAGTACCCCTCCCGGGCTAGAGGGTGATTCACCCCTCCACTTT. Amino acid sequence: CASTPPGLEGDSPLHF.

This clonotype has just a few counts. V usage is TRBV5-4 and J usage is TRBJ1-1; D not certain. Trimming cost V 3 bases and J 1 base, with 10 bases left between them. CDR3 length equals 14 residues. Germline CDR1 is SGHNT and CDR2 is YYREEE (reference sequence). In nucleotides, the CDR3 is TGTGCCAGCAGCTCTGAGGTTAAGAACACTGAAGCTTTCTTT. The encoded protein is CASSSEVKNTEAFF.

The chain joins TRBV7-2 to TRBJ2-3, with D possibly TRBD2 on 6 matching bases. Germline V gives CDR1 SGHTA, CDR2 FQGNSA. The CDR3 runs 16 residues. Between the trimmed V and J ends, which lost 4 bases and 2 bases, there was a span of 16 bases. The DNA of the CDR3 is TGTGCCAGCAGCTCCCTCGCCGGGAGAGTCACAGATACGCAGTATTTT. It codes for CASSSLAGRVTDTQYF.

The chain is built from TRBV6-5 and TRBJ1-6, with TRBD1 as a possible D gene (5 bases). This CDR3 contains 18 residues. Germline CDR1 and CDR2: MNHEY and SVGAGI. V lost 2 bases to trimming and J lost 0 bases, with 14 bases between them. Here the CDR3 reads CASSYEAGSNSYNSPLHF. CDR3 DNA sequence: TGTGCCAGCAGTTACGAGGCAGGGTCGAACTCCTATAATTCACCCCTCCACTTT.

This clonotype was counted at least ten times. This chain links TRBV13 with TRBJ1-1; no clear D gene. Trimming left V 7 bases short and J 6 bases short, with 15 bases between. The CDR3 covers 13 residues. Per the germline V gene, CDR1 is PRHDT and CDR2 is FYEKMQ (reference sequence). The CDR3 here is CASTQGRDPEAFF. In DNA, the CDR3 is TGTGCCAGCACCCAAGGGAGGGATCCTGAAGCTTTCTTT.